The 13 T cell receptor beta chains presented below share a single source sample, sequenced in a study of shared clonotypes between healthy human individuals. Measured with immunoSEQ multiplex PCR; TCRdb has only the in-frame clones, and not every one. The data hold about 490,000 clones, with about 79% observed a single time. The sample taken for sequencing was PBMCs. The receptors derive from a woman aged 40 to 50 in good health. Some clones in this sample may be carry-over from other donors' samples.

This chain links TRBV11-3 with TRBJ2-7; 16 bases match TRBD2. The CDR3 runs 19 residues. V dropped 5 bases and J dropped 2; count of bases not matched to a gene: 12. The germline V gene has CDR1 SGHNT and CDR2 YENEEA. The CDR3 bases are TGTGCCAGCAGCCCGATCCTCGGAGGGACTAGCGGGAGGGCCTACGAGCAGTACTTC. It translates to CASSPILGGTSGRAYEQYF.

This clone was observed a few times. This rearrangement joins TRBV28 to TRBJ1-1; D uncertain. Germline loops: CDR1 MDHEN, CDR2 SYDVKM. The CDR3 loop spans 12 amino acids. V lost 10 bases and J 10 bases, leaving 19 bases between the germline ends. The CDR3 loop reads CATVSIQDGAFF. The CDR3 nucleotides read TGTGCCACCGTAAGTATTCAAGATGGAGCTTTCTTT. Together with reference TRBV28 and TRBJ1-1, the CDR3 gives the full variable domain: DVKVTQSSRYLVKRTGEKVFLECVQDMDHENMFWYRQDPGLGLRLIYFSYDVKMKEKGDIPEGYSVSREKKERFSLILESASTNQTSMYLCATVSIQDGAFFGQGTRLTVV.

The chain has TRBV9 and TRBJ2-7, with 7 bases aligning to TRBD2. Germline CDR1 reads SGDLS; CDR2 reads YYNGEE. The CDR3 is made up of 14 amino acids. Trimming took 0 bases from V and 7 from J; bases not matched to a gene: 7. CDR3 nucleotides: TGTGCCAGCAGCGTAGGAGTCCAGCGGGGAGAGCAGTACTTC. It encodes CASSVGVQRGEQYF.

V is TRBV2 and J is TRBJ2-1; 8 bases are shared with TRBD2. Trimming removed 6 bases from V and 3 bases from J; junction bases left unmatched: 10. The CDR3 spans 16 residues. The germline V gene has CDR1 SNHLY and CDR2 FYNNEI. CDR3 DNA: TGTGCCAGCAGGGCTACTAGCGGCCGGATCTACAATGAGCAGTTCTTC. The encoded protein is CASRATSGRIYNEQFF.

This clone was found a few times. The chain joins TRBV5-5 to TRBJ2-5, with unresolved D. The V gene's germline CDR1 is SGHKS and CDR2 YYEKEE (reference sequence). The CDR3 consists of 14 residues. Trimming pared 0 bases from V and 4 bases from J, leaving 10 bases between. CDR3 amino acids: CASSLGGNGETQYF. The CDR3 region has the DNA TGTGCCAGCAGCTTGGGGGGAAACGGAGAGACCCAGTACTTC.

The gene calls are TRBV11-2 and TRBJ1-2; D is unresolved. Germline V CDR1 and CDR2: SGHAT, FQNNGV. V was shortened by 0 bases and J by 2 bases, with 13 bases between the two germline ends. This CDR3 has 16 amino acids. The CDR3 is CASSLEMDPTNYGYTF. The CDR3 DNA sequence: TGTGCCAGCAGCTTAGAAATGGACCCTACCAACTATGGCTACACCTTC.

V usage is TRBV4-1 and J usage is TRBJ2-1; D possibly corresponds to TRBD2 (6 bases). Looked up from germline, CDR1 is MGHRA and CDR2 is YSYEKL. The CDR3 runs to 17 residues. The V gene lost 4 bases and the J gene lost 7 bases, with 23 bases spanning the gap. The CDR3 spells CASSLLRILGRSNEQFF. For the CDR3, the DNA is TGCGCCAGCAGCCTCCTACGGATACTAGGGAGGAGTAATGAGCAGTTCTTC.

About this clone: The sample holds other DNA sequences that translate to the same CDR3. CDR3 DNA sequence: TGTGCCAGCAGTTTGGGGGCGGGACGCTACGAGCAGTACTTC. It codes for CASSLGAGRYEQYF. The chain recombines TRBV27 with TRBJ2-7; either TRBD1 or TRBD2 may fit D (6 bases each). Germline CDR1 MNHEY, CDR2 SMNVEV (reference sequence). The germline V and J ends were trimmed by 3 bases and 3 bases, with 12 bases remaining between them. The CDR3 runs to 14 residues.

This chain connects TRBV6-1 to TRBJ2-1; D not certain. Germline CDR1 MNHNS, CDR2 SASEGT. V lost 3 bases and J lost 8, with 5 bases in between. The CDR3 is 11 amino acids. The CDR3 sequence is CASSEPYEQFF. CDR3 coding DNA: TGTGCCAGCAGTGAGCCCTATGAGCAGTTCTTC.

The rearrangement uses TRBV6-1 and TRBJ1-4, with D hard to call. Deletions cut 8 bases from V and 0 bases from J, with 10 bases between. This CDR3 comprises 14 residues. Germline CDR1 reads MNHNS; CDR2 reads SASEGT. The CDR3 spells CASVTRATNEKLFF. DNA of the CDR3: TGTGCCAGCGTAACACGCGCAACTAATGAAAAACTGTTTTTT.

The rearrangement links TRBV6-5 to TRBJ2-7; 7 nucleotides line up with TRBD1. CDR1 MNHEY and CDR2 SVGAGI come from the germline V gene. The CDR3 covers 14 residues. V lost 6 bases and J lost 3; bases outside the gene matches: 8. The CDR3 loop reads CASSPRDSFYEQYF. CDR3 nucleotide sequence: TGTGCCAGCAGCCCCCGGGACAGCTTCTACGAGCAGTACTTC.

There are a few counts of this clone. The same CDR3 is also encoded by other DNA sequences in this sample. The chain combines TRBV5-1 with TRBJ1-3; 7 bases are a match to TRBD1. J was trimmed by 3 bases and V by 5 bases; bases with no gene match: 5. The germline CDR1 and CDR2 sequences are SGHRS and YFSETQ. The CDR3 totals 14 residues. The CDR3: CASSPQGVGNTIYF. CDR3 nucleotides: TGCGCCAGCAGTCCTCAGGGGGTTGGAAACACCATATATTTT. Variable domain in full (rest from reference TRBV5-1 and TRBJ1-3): KAGVTQTPRYLIKTRGQQVTLSCSPISGHRSVSWYQQTPGQGLQFLFEYFSETQRNKGNFPGRFSGRQFSNSRSEMNVSTLELGDSALYLCASSPQGVGNTIYFGEGSWLTVV.

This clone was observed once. The CDR3 here is CASSLPRLNPYGYTF. The DNA of the CDR3 is TGTGCCAGCAGCTTACCCCGGCTAAATCCCTACGGCTACACCTTC. This chain uses TRBV11-2 with TRBJ1-2; D ambiguous. Germline-derived CDR1 and CDR2 are SGHAT and FQNNGV. This CDR3 has 15 residues. Trimming pared 2 bases from V and 8 bases from J, leaving 18 bases between.